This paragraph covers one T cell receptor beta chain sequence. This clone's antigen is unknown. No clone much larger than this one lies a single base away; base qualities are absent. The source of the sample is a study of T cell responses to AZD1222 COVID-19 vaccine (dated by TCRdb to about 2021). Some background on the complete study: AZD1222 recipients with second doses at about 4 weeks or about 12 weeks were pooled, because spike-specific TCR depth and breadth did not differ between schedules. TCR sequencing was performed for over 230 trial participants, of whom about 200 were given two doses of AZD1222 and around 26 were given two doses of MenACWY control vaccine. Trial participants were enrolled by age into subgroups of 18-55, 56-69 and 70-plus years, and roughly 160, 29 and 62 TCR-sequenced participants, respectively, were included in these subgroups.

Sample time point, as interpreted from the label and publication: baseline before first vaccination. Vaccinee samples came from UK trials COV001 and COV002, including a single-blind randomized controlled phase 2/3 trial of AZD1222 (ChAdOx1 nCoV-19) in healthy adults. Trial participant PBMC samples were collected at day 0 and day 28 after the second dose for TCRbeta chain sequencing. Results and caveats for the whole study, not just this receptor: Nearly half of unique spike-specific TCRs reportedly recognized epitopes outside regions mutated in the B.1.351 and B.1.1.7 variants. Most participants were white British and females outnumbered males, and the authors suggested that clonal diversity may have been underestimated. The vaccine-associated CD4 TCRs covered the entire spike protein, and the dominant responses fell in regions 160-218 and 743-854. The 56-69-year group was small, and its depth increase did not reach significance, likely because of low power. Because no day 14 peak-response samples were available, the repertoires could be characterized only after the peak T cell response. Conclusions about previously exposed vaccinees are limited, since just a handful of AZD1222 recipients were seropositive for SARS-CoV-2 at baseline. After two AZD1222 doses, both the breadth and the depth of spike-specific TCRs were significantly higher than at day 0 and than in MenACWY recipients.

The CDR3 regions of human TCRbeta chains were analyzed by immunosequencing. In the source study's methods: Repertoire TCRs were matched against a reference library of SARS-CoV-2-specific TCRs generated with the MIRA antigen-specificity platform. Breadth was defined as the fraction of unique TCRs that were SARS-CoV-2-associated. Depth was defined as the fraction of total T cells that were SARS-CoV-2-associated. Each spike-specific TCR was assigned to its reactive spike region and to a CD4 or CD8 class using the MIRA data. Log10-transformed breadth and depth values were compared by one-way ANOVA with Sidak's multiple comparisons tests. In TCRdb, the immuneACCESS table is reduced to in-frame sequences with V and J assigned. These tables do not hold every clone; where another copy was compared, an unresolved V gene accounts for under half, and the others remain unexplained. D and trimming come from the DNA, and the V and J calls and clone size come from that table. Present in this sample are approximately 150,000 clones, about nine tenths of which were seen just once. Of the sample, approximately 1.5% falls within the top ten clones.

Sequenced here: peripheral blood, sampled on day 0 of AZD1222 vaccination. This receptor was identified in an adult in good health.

In nucleotide form, the sequence is TGTGCCACTGGCCGAACGGGACTAGCGGGCAATGAGCAGTTCTTC. Protein translation: CATGRTGLAGNEQFF. This chain joins TRBV6-5 to TRBJ2-1, with 12 middle bases fitting TRBD2. Clipping removes 10 bases from V and 6 bases from J, with 10 as the unmatched junction base count. The CDR1 and CDR2 encoded by the germline V gene are MNHEY and SVGAGI. From the cysteine through the phenylalanine, the CDR3 covers 15 amino acids. The read is trimmed to its CDR3 DNA, 45 bases read in frame from base 1.